This TCR beta chain is from a study of CD8 T cells in Susac syndrome. Study-wide results and caveats: It was acknowledged by the study that relatively few individuals were included in its TCR sequencing and HLA analysis.

Reverse transcription used roughly 0.5 to 1 ug RNA and random hexamers. Multiplex PCR with immunoSEQ amplified the TCR beta CDR3 across 54 Vbeta and 13 Jbeta. One entry per CDR3 protein results from TCRdb running MiXCR on the immunoSEQ multiplex PCR reads. The table records 150,000 to 160,000 distinct CDR3 sequences, around 95% of them present only once. V was clipped by 5 bases and J by 8 bases, with 21 bases between them. The CDR3 spans 15 residues. Germline V gene data show CDR1 as SGHVS and CDR2 as FQNEAQ. As concerns this clonotype: Its matching antigen is unknown.

Patients with stable or active relapsing-remitting disease, all of them treatment-naive, made up the multiple sclerosis controls. The chain couples TRBV7-8 to TRBJ1-2; D possibly corresponds to TRBD1 (6 bases). Material for sequencing was CD8+ T cells from PBMCs. The receptor's source is a human donor with multiple sclerosis. The CDR3 bases are TGTGCCAGCAGCCTTTCCTCGGGGGGCCGGGAGGGCTACACCTTC. Its protein product is CASSLSSGGREGYTF.